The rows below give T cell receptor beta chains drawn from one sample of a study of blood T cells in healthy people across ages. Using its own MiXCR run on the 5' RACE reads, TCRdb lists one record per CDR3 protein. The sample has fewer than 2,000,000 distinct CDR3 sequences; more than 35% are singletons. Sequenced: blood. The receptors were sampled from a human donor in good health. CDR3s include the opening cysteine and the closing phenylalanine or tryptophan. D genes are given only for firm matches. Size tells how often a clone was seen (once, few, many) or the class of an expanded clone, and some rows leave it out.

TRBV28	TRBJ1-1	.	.	TGTGCCAGCAGCAGACTCTTGTCGGGCACTGAAGCTTTCTTT	CASSRLLSGTEAFF
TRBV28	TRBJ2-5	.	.	TGTGCCAGCAGTCCAAACCCTGGGAGGGAGACCCAGTACTTC	CASSPNPGRETQYF
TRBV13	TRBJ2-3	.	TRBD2	TGTGCCAGCAGCTCTCTTGGGACTAGCGGAAGCACAGATACGCAGTATTTT	CASSSLGTSGSTDTQYF
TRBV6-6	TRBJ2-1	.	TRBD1	TGTGCCAGCAGTGCTACAGGGGCAGGGCATGAGCAGTTCTTC	CASSATGAGHEQFF
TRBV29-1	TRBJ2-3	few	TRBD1	TGCAGCGTTGAAACGGGACAGGGGAAAGATACGCAGTATTTT	CSVETGQGKDTQYF
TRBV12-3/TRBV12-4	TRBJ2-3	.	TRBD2	TGTGCCAGCAGTATCCCTGAGCGGGGTACGCAGTATTTT	CASSIPERGTQYF
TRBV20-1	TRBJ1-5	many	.	TGCAGTGCTAGGTCGGGGGCCGGGGGGAATCAGCCCCAGCATTTT	CSARSGAGGNQPQHF
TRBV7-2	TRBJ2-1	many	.	TGTGCCAGCAGCAGATCCGGGCCACGTAATGAGCAGTTCTTC	CASSRSGPRNEQFF
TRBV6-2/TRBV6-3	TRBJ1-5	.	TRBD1	TGTGCCAGCAGTTTCGGGACAGGGATCCAGCCCCAGCATTTT	CASSFGTGIQPQHF
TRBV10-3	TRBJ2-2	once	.	TGTGCCATCAGTGGGGATATCGGGGAGCTGTTTTTT	CAISGDIGELFF
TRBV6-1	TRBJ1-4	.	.	TGTGCCAGCAGTTCAGGACGTGATAATGAAAAACTGTTTTTT	CASSSGRDNEKLFF
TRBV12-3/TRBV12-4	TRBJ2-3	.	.	TGTGCCAGCAGCCGAGCTAGGACAGATGCGCAGTATTTT	CASSRARTDAQYF
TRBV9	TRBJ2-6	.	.	TGTGCCAGCAGCCCCGTGGGAGGGGCCAACGTCCTGACTTTC	CASSPVGGANVLTF
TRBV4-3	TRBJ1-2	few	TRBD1	TGCGCCAGCAGCCAACGGACAGGGGGCCCGTATGGCTACACCTTC	CASSQRTGGPYGYTF
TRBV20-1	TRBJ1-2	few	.	TGCACCCCTCTTTCCCGGCAGAAGTATGGCTACACCTTC	CTPLSRQKYGYTF
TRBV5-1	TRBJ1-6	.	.	TGCGCCAGCAGCTTGGACGGGACATCCAATTCACCCCTCCACTTT	CASSLDGTSNSPLHF
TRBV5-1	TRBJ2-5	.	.	TGCGCCAACAGCTTGGCAACCGGGCGGGAGACCCAGTACTTC	CANSLATGRETQYF
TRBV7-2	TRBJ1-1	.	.	TGTGCCAGCAGCTTCGGGAGTGTAGCGGGCACTGAAGATTTCTTT	CASSFGSVAGTEDFF
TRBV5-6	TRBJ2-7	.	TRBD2	TGTGCCAGCAGCTTAGGCGGGGGGCTTTTTGGCTACGAGCAGTACTTC	CASSLGGGLFGYEQYF
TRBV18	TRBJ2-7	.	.	TGTGCCAGCTCCACCGGGGGGGACAGGCAACCGTACTTC	CASSTGGDRQPYF
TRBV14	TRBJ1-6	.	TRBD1	TGTGCCAGCAGCCCGACAGGGGGCTTTTCACCCCTCCACTTT	CASSPTGGFSPLHF
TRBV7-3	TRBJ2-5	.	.	TGTGCCAGCAGCTTAACCGGGGGGCTTTGGGAGACCCAGTACTTC	CASSLTGGLWETQYF
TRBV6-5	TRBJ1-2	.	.	TGTGCCAGCAGTTACTTTCATGGGGTTCGGTATGGCTACACCTTC	CASSYFHGVRYGYTF
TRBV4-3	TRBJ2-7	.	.	TGCGCCAGCGGCCAAGATCTCAAGATCACCTACGAGCAGTACTTC	CASGQDLKITYEQYF
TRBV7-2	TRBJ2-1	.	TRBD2	TGTGCCAGCAGCAATAGCGGGGGGGCCAGGGTAATTGGGCAGTTCTTC	CASSNSGGARVIGQFF
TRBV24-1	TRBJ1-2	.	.	TGTGCCACCAGTGGGGGGCCGGACTATGGCTACACCTTC	CATSGGPDYGYTF
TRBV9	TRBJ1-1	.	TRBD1	TGTGCCAGCAGCGGGCCACAGGGGCCGACAACTGAAGCTTTCTTT	CASSGPQGPTTEAFF
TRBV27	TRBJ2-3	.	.	TGTGCCAGCAGGAGACACAAACCTAGCACAGATACGCAGTATTTT	CASRRHKPSTDTQYF
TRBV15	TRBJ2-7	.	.	TGTGCCACCAGCAGAGGAGGGATAACCTACGAGCAGTACTTC	CATSRGGITYEQYF
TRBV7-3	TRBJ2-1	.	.	TGTGCCAGCAGCCCAAGTGGGGGGGCTGGTATTGAGCAGTTCTTC	CASSPSGGAGIEQFF
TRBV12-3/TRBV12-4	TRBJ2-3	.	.	TGTGCCAGCAGTTTGGCCCGCCCCGCAGATACGCAGTATTTT	CASSLARPADTQYF
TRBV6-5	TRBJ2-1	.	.	TGTGCCAGCAGTTTAATCCCTACAGGGACCCCCAACAATGAGCAGTTCTTC	CASSLIPTGTPNNEQFF
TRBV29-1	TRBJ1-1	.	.	TGCAGCCCCCTCCTAGTCATGAACACTGAAGCTTTCTTT	CSPLLVMNTEAFF